A selection of T cell receptor beta chains follows, all from one sample in a study of blood T cell repertoires in COVID-19. Profiling relied on immunoSEQ multiplex PCR, and the TCRdb table lists in-frame clones only, not all of them. The profile covers some 390,000 clones, with around 87% appearing a single time and approximately 2.4% taken by the ten largest. Sequencing was done on a sample of peripheral blood. These receptors originate from a woman aged 55-69 years with COVID-19, enrolled during active disease. Each CDR3 is given without its conserved first and last residue. Some rows have no size entry. The others give once, few or many, or a class for an expanded clone.

clone_size j_call v_call cdr3_aa
NA TRBJ2-5 TRBV3-1/TRBV3-2 ASSLKRGGWYETQY
few TRBJ1-1 TRBV6-1 ASSEAAYTGNSAEAF
NA TRBJ2-2 TRBV18 ASSPDRVKGGELF
NA TRBJ1-2 TRBV10-3 AISNLLQGNGYT
few TRBJ1-3 TRBV27 ASSLNRGEGSGNTIY
NA TRBJ1-2 TRBV15 ATSRGGDYGYT
NA TRBJ2-2 TRBV5-1 ASQLRNLQGNTGELF
once TRBJ1-6 TRBV13 ASSLREGASPLH
NA TRBJ2-1 TRBV2 ASRETGGEQF
NA TRBJ1-5 TRBV27 ASSPRTGEQPQH
NA TRBJ1-3 TRBV19 ASTDGGAPSGNTIY
NA TRBJ2-5 TRBV5-1 ASSLAGSKETQY
once TRBJ2-3 TRBV11-2 ASSVGLAGGPTDTQY
NA TRBJ1-5 TRBV4-1 ASSQERQGNQPQH
once TRBJ2-7 TRBV7-8 ASRATGTGNEQY
NA TRBJ2-2 TRBV6-5 ASTQGRSGELF
NA TRBJ2-7 TRBV7-6 ASSFSPDRVIPSSYEQY
NA TRBJ2-2 TRBV5-1 ASSLNDRNTGELF
few TRBJ1-4 TRBV19 ASSIGRTSTNEKLF
NA TRBJ2-1 TRBV5-1 ASSLSYNEQF
NA TRBJ1-5 TRBV6-2/TRBV6-3 ASSYPSTGTQPQH
NA TRBJ2-4 TRBV4-1 ASSQESGGLAKNIQY
NA TRBJ2-3 TRBV4-2 ASSQEKRGFTDTQY
NA TRBJ1-2 TRBV28 ASSTPPGGRGYGYT
NA TRBJ1-5 TRBV27 ASRAGAQPQH
NA TRBJ2-1 TRBV4-1 ASSQRQGVGIAGGNEQF
NA TRBJ1-2 TRBV6-1 ASSESGRLSYGYT
few TRBJ1-6 TRBV12-3/TRBV12-4 ASSRQGVTPLH
few TRBJ1-4 TRBV27 ATCRSGATNEKLF
NA TRBJ2-2 TRBV5-6 ASSPGTTGELF
NA TRBJ1-6 TRBV11-3 ASSRGAYNSPLH
NA TRBJ2-5 TRBV3-1/TRBV3-2 ASSPRASLETQY
NA TRBJ1-2 TRBV3-1/TRBV3-2 ASSQDREGASYGYT
NA TRBJ1-1 TRBV7-3 ASSLHRNTEAF
NA TRBJ1-5 TRBV28 ASRSQYQPQH
NA TRBJ2-7 TRBV12-5 ASGLQEDEQY
NA TRBJ1-1 TRBV6-6 ASSLGGLNTEAF
NA TRBJ2-1 TRBV9 ASSATPRGGQYNEQF
NA TRBJ2-1 TRBV28 ASSLDSTRPYNEQF
NA TRBJ1-1 TRBV2 AGRQGFGTEAF
NA TRBJ2-3 TRBV19 ASSIGPRNTQY
NA TRBJ2-3 TRBV5-1 ASRFLAGGSDTQY
once TRBJ1-2 TRBV7-8 ASRSEEYYGYT
once TRBJ2-7 TRBV11-2 ASSLTLAVIYEQY
NA TRBJ1-6 TRBV7-6 ASSLAVNRAGSGSPLH
NA TRBJ2-1 TRBV5-1 ASSLGLASHNEQF
NA TRBJ1-1 TRBV6-6 ASNAGREDTEAF
NA TRBJ1-6 TRBV5-6 ASSLGQGRNSPLH
NA TRBJ1-2 TRBV30 AWTPARTANYGYT
NA TRBJ2-3 TRBV19 ASSPTVAGATDTQY
NA TRBJ1-2 TRBV30 AFFREADYGYT
NA TRBJ2-5 TRBV5-5 ASSTGQGRPETQY
NA TRBJ1-5 TRBV5-1 ASSPTGQVNQPQH
few TRBJ2-7 TRBV7-3 ASSLTGREQY